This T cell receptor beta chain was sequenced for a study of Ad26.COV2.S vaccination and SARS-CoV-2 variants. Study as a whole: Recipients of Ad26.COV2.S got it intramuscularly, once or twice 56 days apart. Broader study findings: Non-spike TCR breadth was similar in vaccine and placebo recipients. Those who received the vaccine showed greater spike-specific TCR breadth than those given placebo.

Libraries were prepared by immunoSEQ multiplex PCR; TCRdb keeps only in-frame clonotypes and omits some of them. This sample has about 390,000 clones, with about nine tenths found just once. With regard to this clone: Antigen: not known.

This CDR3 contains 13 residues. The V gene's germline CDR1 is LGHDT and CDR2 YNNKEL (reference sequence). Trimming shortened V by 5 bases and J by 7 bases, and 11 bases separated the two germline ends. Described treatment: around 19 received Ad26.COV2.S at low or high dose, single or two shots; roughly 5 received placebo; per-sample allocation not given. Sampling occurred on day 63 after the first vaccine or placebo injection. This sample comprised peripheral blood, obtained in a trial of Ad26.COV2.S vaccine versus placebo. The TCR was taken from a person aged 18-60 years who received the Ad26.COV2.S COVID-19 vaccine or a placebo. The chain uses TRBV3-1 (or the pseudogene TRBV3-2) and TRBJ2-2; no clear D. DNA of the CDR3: TGTGCCAGCAGCGTAGTCGTGAACGGGGAGCTGTTTTTT. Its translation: CASSVVVNGELFF.